This T cell receptor (beta chain) stems from a study of Ad26.COV2.S vaccination and SARS-CoV-2 variants. Across the study: Recipients of Ad26.COV2.S got it intramuscularly, once or twice 56 days apart.

Assay used: immunoSEQ multiplex PCR; TCRdb lists only in-frame clones, some missing. The data show over 450,000 clones, with 80% to 90% seen just once and more than 1.5% held by the top ten. Treatment defined: 19 received Ad26.COV2.S at low or high dose, single or two shots; 5 received placebo; per-sample allocation not given. Sample collection was performed on day 63 after the first vaccine or placebo injection. Germline V gene sequence: CDR1 MDHEN, CDR2 SYDVKM. CDR3 length: 15 residues. The J segment lost 7 bases and the V segment lost 6 bases, leaving 10 bases of the junction unmatched. The clonotype originates from a person aged 18-65 years who received the Ad26.COV2.S COVID-19 vaccine or a placebo. J is TRBJ2-1 and V is TRBV28; 9 bases match TRBD1. The sequenced sample was peripheral blood, obtained in a trial of Ad26.COV2.S vaccine versus placebo. The CDR3 coding sequence is TGTGCCAGCAGCTCGACAGGGGGAAGTAGGAATGAGCAGTTCTTC. Amino acids: CASSSTGGSRNEQFF.